Presented here are 27 T cell receptor beta chains from one specimen sequenced in a study of blood T cell repertoires in COVID-19. Only in-frame clones appear in the TCRdb table, and some are missing; sequencing was by immunoSEQ multiplex PCR. The repertoire holds 55,000 to 80,000 clones, with around 73% as singletons. Sequenced input: peripheral blood. These receptor sequences come from a man aged 55-75 years with COVID-19, enrolled during active disease.

V is TRBV28 and J is TRBJ2-3; D call uncertain. CDR1 MDHEN and CDR2 SYDVKM come from the germline V gene. CDR3 length: 13 residues. Trimming removed 7 bases from V and 3 bases from J, with 11 bases in between. The CDR3 loop is CASMTRPTDTQYF. CDR3 bases: TGTGCCAGCATGACCAGGCCAACAGATACGCAGTATTTT.

The chain carries TRBV28 and TRBJ2-7; possibly TRBD2 for D (6 bases). Germline CDR1 and CDR2: MDHEN and SYDVKM. There are 14 residues in the CDR3. V dropped 6 bases and J dropped 4 bases, with 16 bases sitting between them. The CDR3 loop reads CASRTWGRNYEQYF. CDR3 DNA sequence: TGTGCCAGCAGAACTTGGGGGAGGAATTACGAGCAGTACTTC.

The rearrangement uses TRBV3-1 (or the pseudogene TRBV3-2) and TRBJ1-6, with no clear D. The germline V gene encodes CDR1 LGHDT and CDR2 YNNKEL (reference sequence). The ends were cut back, 0 bases at V and 10 bases at J, with 13 bases in the middle. The CDR3 covers 15 residues. CDR3 DNA: TGTGCCAGCAGCCAAGACACCCGGGAGGGATCACCCCTCCACTTT. Its protein is CASSQDTREGSPLHF.

The rearrangement joins TRBV29-1 to TRBJ1-2; D not resolved. In germline, CDR1 is SQVTM, CDR2 ANQGSEA. V shed 4 bases and J shed 6 bases, with 12 bases lying between them. The CDR3 totals 12 residues. In DNA form, the CDR3 reads TGCAGCGTTGGCGGTGGAGTGGATGGCTACACCTTC. Translating it yields CSVGGGVDGYTF.

The gene calls are TRBV2 and TRBJ2-1; 7 bases are shared with TRBD1. The V segment lost 5 bases and the J segment 10 bases; nucleotides outside the gene matches: 8. CDR1 SNHLY and CDR2 FYNNEI come from the germline V gene. The CDR3 is 13 amino acids. In nucleotides, the CDR3 is TGTGCCAGCAGTACCACAGGGGAATACGAGCAGTTCTTC. Protein product: CASSTTGEYEQFF.

V is TRBV9 and J is TRBJ2-7; possible D gene TRBD2, 5 bases. Germline assignment: CDR1 SGDLS and CDR2 YYNGEE. The CDR3 loop spans 12 amino acids. The germline V and J ends were trimmed by 3 bases and 4 bases, with 8 bases remaining between them. This chain's CDR3 is CASSASGYEQYF. CDR3 in DNA: TGTGCCAGCAGCGCCTCGGGGTACGAGCAGTACTTC.

This clone was recorded once. The rearrangement joins TRBV4-1 to TRBJ2-3; TRBD2 agrees at 10 bases. The length of the CDR3 is 15 residues. Trimming took 2 bases from V and 5 from J; bases not matched to a gene: 4. CDR1 MGHRA and CDR2 YSYEKL come from the germline V gene. CDR3 protein: CASSQIAGGEDTQYF. Written as DNA, the CDR3 is TGCGCCAGCAGCCAAATAGCGGGGGGTGAAGATACGCAGTATTTT.

The chain carries TRBV5-4 and TRBJ1-5, with D possibly TRBD1 on 5 matching bases. Germline V CDR1 and CDR2: SGHNT, YYREEE (reference sequence). There are 12 residues in the CDR3. V was clipped by 7 bases and J by 6 bases, with 11 bases between them. In nucleotides, the CDR3 is TGTGCCAGCGATGGAGGGGTTCAGCCCCAGCATTTT. This encodes CASDGGVQPQHF.

The chain couples TRBV28 to TRBJ1-1, with D perhaps matching TRBD1 (5 bases). CDR1 MDHEN and CDR2 SYDVKM come from the germline V gene. Trimming took off 1 base at V and 8 bases at J, with 11 bases between the two ends. The CDR3 has 13 residues. CDR3 coding DNA: TGTGCCAGCAGTTTATTTGTCGGGGGAGAAGCTTTCTTT. It is translated as CASSLFVGGEAFF.

V gene TRBV19 combines with J gene TRBJ2-2; 10 positions agree with TRBD2. Per germline, CDR1 LNHDA and CDR2 SQIVND (reference sequence). The CDR3 is made up of 16 amino acids. With 9 bases clipped from V and 5 bases from J, the junction kept 12 bases outside the gene matches. CDR3 sequence (DNA): TGTGCCAGACCAAGCGGGGGGGAAACTAGTACCGGGGAGCTGTTTTTT. Encoded protein: CARPSGGETSTGELFF.

J is TRBJ2-7 and V is TRBV11-2; D is perhaps TRBD1 (5 bases). CDR3 length: 14 residues. Germline CDR1 reads SGHAT; CDR2 reads FQNNGV. Trimming removed 5 bases from V and 0 bases from J, with 11 bases in between. The CDR3 coding sequence is TGTGCCAGCAGCCGTGACAGCCTCTCCTACGAGCAGTACTTC. Amino acids: CASSRDSLSYEQYF.

This chain links TRBV5-6 with TRBJ2-5; 12 nucleotides line up with TRBD2. V gave up 1 base and J gave up 6 bases; unmatched junction bases: 16. Germline V gives CDR1 SGHDT, CDR2 YYEEEE. The CDR3 is 19 amino acids. CDR3 DNA sequence: TGTGCCAGCAGCTTGTTCCCTAGCGGGAGGGATTACCTGGGTAAGACCCAGTACTTC. Translating it yields CASSLFPSGRDYLGKTQYF.

The chain couples TRBV29-1 to TRBJ2-7, with D uncertain. Per germline, CDR1 SQVTM and CDR2 ANQGSEA. Deletions cut 5 bases from V and 2 bases from J, with 13 bases between. The CDR3 runs 13 residues. In nucleotides, the CDR3 is TGCAGCGTTTTCCGGTACCCGACCTACGAGCAGTACTTC. It yields the protein CSVFRYPTYEQYF.

This rearrangement joins TRBV19 to TRBJ2-5; D possibly corresponds to TRBD2 (6 bases). V was shortened by 4 bases and J by 5 bases, with 23 bases between the two germline ends. Germline V gives CDR1 LNHDA, CDR2 SQIVND (reference sequence). The CDR3 loop spans 17 amino acids. CDR3 amino acids: CASSNGGRRFGSETQYF. As DNA, the CDR3 is TGTGCCAGTAGTAACGGGGGACGGAGGTTTGGGTCGGAGACCCAGTACTTC.

V and J are TRBV18 and TRBJ1-5, with TRBD1 matching over 10 bases. J gave up 6 bases and V 3 bases, and 5 bases lay outside the gene matches. Germline CDR1 reads KGHSH; CDR2 reads LQKENI. The CDR3 has 15 amino acids. The CDR3 DNA is TGTGCCAGCTCACCGCAAGGGACAGGGGTTCAGCCCCAGCATTTT. Amino acids: CASSPQGTGVQPQHF. The variable domain in full, with the rest retrieved from reference TRBV18 and TRBJ1-5, is NAGVMQNPRHLVRRRGQEARLRCSPMKGHSHVYWYRQLPEEGLKFMVYLQKENIIDESGMPKERFSAEFPKEGPSILRIQQVVRGDSAAYFCASSPQGTGVQPQHFGDGTRLSIL.

This clone was seen only a few times. V usage is TRBV3-1 (or the pseudogene TRBV3-2) and J usage is TRBJ2-7; D possibly corresponds to TRBD1 (5 bases). Deletions cut 0 bases from V and 10 bases from J, with 13 bases between. This CDR3 spans 13 amino acids. CDR1 and CDR2 from the germline V gene are LGHDT and YNNKEL (reference sequence). The CDR3 DNA sequence: TGTGCCAGCAGCCAAGATCCCACAGGCGTCCAGTACTTC. Its translation: CASSQDPTGVQYF.

The chain combines TRBV24-1 with TRBJ2-5; maybe TRBD2 (6 bases). Germline loops: CDR1 KGHDR, CDR2 SFDVKD. The germline V and J ends were trimmed by 3 bases and 3 bases, with 7 bases remaining between them. This CDR3 has 13 amino acids. CDR3 bases: TGTGCCACCAGTGATCCGGGAGAAGAGACCCAGTACTTC. Its protein product is CATSDPGEETQYF.

On this clone: Other DNA variants within this sample encode the same CDR3. This chain links TRBV6-6 with TRBJ2-2; 7 bases are shared with TRBD1. Trimming removed 4 bases from V and 0 bases from J; junction bases left unmatched: 2. The CDR3 runs to 15 residues. Germline CDR1 MNHNY, CDR2 SVGAGI (reference sequence). The CDR3 region has the DNA TGTGCCAGCAGTTTGGGGACAGCGAACACCGGGGAGCTGTTTTTT. Translated: CASSLGTANTGELFF.

This clone has more than one count but fewer than ten. The chain recombines TRBV14 with TRBJ1-2; the D is unclear. In germline, CDR1 is SGHDN, CDR2 FVKESK. The length of the CDR3 is 13 residues. Trimming pared 6 bases from V and 5 bases from J, leaving 13 bases between. The CDR3 protein is CASRSQSEYGYTF. The CDR3 bases are TGTGCCAGCAGGTCGCAGAGCGAGTATGGCTACACCTTC.

The V and J genes are TRBV11-2 and TRBJ2-3, with 9 nucleotides matching TRBD2. Germline V gene data show CDR1 as SGHAT and CDR2 as FQNNGV. V lost 1 base to trimming and J lost 10 bases; unmatched junction nucleotides: 6. This CDR3 region has 14 residues. DNA for the CDR3: TGTGCCAGCAGCTTAGCTAGCGGGGTGCGTCCGCAGTATTTT. It encodes CASSLASGVRPQYF.

CDR3 DNA sequence: TGTGCCAGCAGCTCCGTACAGGGTGATTCACCCCTCCACTTT. It is translated as CASSSVQGDSPLHF. The chain combines TRBV5-4 with TRBJ1-6; a weak D match, TRBD1 (6 bases). Per the germline V gene, CDR1 is SGHNT and CDR2 is YYREEE (reference sequence). The CDR3 is 14 residues long. The V gene lost 3 bases and the J gene lost 8 bases, with 12 bases spanning the gap.

The J gene is TRBJ2-7, the V gene TRBV6-1; D unclear. Trimming left V 1 base short and J 6 bases short, with 10 bases between. Germline values: CDR1 MNHNS, CDR2 SASEGT. The CDR3 is made up of 13 amino acids. CDR3 DNA: TGTGCCAGCAGTGAAGTTTTGTATTCCGAGCAGTACTTC. As protein: CASSEVLYSEQYF.

The chain employs TRBV7-9 and TRBJ2-7; TRBD1 matches 8 bases. Trimming cost V 0 bases and J 3 bases; bases outside gene matches: 1. Germline V gene lookup returns CDR1 SEHNR and CDR2 FQNEAQ (reference sequence). The CDR3 consists of 14 residues. The CDR3 loop reads CASSLATGVYEQYF. For the CDR3, the DNA is TGTGCCAGCAGCTTAGCGACAGGGGTCTACGAGCAGTACTTC.

CDR3 in amino acids: CSVEDGNILYEQYF. In nucleotides, the CDR3 is TGCAGCGTTGAAGATGGCAACATCCTCTACGAGCAGTACTTC. This chain links TRBV29-1 with TRBJ2-7; no clear D. The V gene's germline CDR1 is SQVTM and CDR2 ANQGSEA. Trimming left V 0 bases short and J 3 bases short, with 12 bases between. CDR3 length equals 14 residues.

The V and J genes are TRBV10-3 and TRBJ2-7, with a tentative D call TRBD1 (6 bases). The CDR3 consists of 14 residues. Germline V gene lookup returns CDR1 ENHRY and CDR2 SYGVKD. With 7 bases removed from V and 2 bases from J, the gap between germline ends came to 15 bases. The CDR3: CAINRQEGTYEQYF. As DNA, the CDR3 is TGTGCCATCAATAGACAGGAAGGCACCTACGAGCAGTACTTC.

The J gene is TRBJ2-2, the V gene TRBV5-1; TRBD2 might be the D (7 bases). The CDR3 length is 15 residues. V shed 4 bases and J shed 4 bases, with 14 bases lying between them. CDR1 SGHRS and CDR2 YFSETQ come from the germline V gene. The CDR3 loop is CASSPGGRSTGELFF. CDR3 in DNA: TGCGCCAGCAGCCCCGGGGGGCGGAGCACCGGGGAGCTGTTTTTT.

This clone is a singleton in its sample. The V call is TRBV6-6, the J call TRBJ1-5; perhaps TRBD1 as D (5 bases). The CDR3 runs to 13 residues. Germline-derived CDR1 and CDR2 are MNHNY and SVGAGI (reference sequence). With 4 bases removed from V and 4 bases from J, the gap between germline ends came to 8 bases. As DNA, the CDR3 is TGTGCCAGCAGTTCGACAGAGAATCAGCCCCAGCATTTT. Its translation is CASSSTENQPQHF.